The 6 T cell receptor beta chains in this list originate from one sample, sequenced in a study of blood T cell repertoires in COVID-19. Profiling relied on immunoSEQ multiplex PCR, and the TCRdb table lists in-frame clones only, not all of them. The repertoire holds roughly 180,000 clones, with 60% to 85% as singletons. Material for sequencing was peripheral blood. The source is a woman between 45 and 60 years old with active or convalescent COVID-19.

The J gene is TRBJ2-3, the V gene TRBV9, with 8 positions matching TRBD1. From germline, CDR1 is SGDLS and CDR2 YYNGEE. The J segment lost 2 bases and the V segment lost 2 bases, leaving 4 bases of the junction unmatched. This CDR3 comprises 15 residues. The CDR3 loop reads CASSVGTGVTDTQYF. The CDR3 coding sequence is TGTGCCAGCAGCGTGGGGACAGGAGTCACAGATACGCAGTATTTT.

The chain links TRBV3-1 (or the pseudogene TRBV3-2) to TRBJ1-5; 7 nucleotides match TRBD1. V lost 8 bases to trimming and J lost 4 bases; unmatched junction nucleotides: 5. This CDR3 comprises 13 residues. From germline, CDR1 is LGHDT and CDR2 YNNKEL (reference sequence). For the CDR3, the DNA is TGTGCCAGCCCTGGACAGGAGAATCAGCCCCAGCATTTT. Its protein product is CASPGQENQPQHF.

This clone was counted once. In DNA, the CDR3 is TGCGCCAGCAGCTTGGGGACTAGCCGTGTCACCGGGGAGCTGTTTTTT. It yields the protein CASSLGTSRVTGELFF. The V gene is TRBV5-1, the J gene TRBJ2-2, with 8 bases lining up with TRBD2. This CDR3 comprises 16 residues. Germline V gives CDR1 SGHRS, CDR2 YFSETQ. V was pared by 0 bases and J by 4 bases, with 5 bases of the junction left unmatched.

The genes are TRBV30 and TRBJ1-1; unclear D gene. This CDR3 has 11 residues. The V end lost 5 bases, the J end lost 2 bases, and 6 bases lay between the germline ends. The germline gives CDR1 GTSNPN, CDR2 SVGIG (reference sequence). The CDR3 loop reads CAWAFNTEAFF. CDR3 DNA: TGTGCCTGGGCTTTCAACACTGAAGCTTTCTTT.

The rearrangement joins TRBV30 to TRBJ1-2; D gene uncertain. Trimming removed 0 bases from V and 4 bases from J, with 6 bases in between. Germline loops: CDR1 GTSNPN, CDR2 SVGIG (reference sequence). There are 12 residues in the CDR3. The CDR3 reads CAWSVASYGYTF. CDR3 sequence (DNA): TGTGCCTGGAGTGTAGCAAGCTATGGCTACACCTTC.

The chain recombines TRBV5-1 with TRBJ2-7, with TRBD2 as a possible D gene (6 bases). CDR1 and CDR2 (germline): SGHRS, YFSETQ. V lost 6 bases to trimming and J lost 3 bases, with 16 bases between them. This CDR3 has 14 residues. Written as DNA, the CDR3 is TGCGCCAGCACCGCCGGGGGTGCCGGCTACGAGCAGTACTTC. This sequence encodes CASTAGGAGYEQYF. The variable domain in full, completed from reference TRBV5-1 and TRBJ2-7, reads KAGVTQTPRYLIKTRGQQVTLSCSPISGHRSVSWYQQTPGQGLQFLFEYFSETQRNKGNFPGRFSGRQFSNSRSEMNVSTLELGDSALYLCASTAGGAGYEQYFGPGTRLTVT.